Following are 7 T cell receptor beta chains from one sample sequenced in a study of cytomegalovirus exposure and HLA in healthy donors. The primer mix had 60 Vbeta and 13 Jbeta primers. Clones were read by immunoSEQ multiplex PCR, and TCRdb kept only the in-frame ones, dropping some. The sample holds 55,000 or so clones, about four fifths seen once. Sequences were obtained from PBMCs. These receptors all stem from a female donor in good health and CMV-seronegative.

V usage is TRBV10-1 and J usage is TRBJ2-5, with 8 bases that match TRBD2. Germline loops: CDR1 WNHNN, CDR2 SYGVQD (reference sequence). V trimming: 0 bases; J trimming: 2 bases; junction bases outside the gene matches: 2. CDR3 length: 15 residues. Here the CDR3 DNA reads TGCGCCAGCAGTGAGTCGGCGGGGGGTCAAGAGACCCAGTACTTC. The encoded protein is CASSESAGGQETQYF.

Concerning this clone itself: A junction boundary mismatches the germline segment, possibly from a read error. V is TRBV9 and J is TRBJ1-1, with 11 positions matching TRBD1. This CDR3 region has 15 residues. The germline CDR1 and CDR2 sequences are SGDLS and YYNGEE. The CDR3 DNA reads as TGTGCCAGCAGCGCCGGGACAGGGGGGAACGCTGAAGCTTTCTTT. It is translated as CASSAGTGGNAEAFF.

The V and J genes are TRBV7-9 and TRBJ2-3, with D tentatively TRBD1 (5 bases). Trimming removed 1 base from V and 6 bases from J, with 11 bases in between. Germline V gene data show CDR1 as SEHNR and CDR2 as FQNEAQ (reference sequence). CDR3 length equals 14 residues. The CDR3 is CASSLDRNADTQYF. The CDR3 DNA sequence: TGTGCCAGCAGCTTAGACAGGAATGCGGATACGCAGTATTTT. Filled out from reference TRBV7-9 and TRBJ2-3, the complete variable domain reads DTGVSQNPRHKITKRGQNVTFRCDPISEHNRLYWYRQTLGQGPEFLTYFQNEAQLEKSRLLSDRFSAERPKGSFSTLEIQRTEQGDSAMYLCASSLDRNADTQYFGPGTRLTVL.

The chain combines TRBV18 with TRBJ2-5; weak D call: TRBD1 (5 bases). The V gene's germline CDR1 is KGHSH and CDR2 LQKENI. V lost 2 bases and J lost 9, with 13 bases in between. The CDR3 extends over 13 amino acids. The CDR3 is CASSPGAGSPQYF. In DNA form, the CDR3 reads TGTGCCAGCTCACCAGGGGCAGGCAGCCCCCAGTACTTC.

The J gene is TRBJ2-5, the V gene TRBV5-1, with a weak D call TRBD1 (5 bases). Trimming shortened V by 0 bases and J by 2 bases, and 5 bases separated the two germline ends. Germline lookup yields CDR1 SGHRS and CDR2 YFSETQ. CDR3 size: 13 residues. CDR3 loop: CASSLGQQETQYF. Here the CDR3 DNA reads TGCGCCAGCAGCTTGGGACAGCAAGAGACCCAGTACTTC.

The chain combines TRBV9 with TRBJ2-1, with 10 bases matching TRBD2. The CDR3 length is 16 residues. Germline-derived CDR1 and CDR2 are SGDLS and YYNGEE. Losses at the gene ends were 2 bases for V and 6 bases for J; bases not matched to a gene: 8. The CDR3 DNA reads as TGTGCCAGCAGCGTGAACCTAGCGGGGGCCCCCAATGAGCAGTTCTTC. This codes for CASSVNLAGAPNEQFF.

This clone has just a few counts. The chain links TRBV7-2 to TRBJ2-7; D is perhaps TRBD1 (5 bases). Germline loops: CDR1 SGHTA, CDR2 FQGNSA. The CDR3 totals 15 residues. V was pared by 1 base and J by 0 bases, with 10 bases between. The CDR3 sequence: CASSLGGPISYEQYF. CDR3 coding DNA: TGTGCCAGCAGCTTAGGGGGCCCAATCTCCTACGAGCAGTACTTC.